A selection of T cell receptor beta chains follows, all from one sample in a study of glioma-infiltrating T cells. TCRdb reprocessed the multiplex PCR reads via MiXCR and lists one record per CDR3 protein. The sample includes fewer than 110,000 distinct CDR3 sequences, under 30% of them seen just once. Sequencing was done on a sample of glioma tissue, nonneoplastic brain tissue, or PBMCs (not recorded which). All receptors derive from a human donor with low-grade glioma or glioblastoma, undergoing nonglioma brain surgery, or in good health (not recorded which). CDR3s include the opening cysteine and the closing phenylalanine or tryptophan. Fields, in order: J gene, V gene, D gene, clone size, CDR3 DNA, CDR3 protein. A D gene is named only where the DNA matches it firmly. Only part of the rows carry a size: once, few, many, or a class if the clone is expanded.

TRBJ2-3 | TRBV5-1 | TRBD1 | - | TGCGCCAGCAGCTTGGCAGGGACAGGTGCAGATACGCAGTATTTT | CASSLAGTGADTQYF
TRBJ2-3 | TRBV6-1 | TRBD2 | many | TGTGCCAGCAGTGGGACTAGCCTGACAGATACGCAGTATTTT | CASSGTSLTDTQYF
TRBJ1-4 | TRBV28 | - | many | TGTGTCGTCATGGGGAACGAAAAACTGTTTTTT | CVVMGNEKLFF
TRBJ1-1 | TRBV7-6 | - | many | TGTGCCAGCAGCTCCTCGCTGGTGGAGGGGAAAGCTTTCTTT | CASSSSLVEGKAFF
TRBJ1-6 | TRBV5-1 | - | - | TGCGCCAGCAGCACGGACAGCCGGTCTTATCCACCCCTCCACTTT | CASSTDSRSYPPLHF
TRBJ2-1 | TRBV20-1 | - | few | TGCAGTGCTAGTAGACTATTAAGCTCCTACAATGAGCAGTTCTTC | CSASRLLSSYNEQFF
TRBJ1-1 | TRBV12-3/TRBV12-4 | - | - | TGTGCCAGCAGTTTTTACGGTGGTACAAACACTGAAGCTTTCTTT | CASSFYGGTNTEAFF
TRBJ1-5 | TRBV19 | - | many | TGTGCCAGTAGTATAGGGGGTGCCAGAGGGAATCAGCCCCAGCATTTT | CASSIGGARGNQPQHF
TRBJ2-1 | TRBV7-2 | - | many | TGTGCCAGCAGCTTGGACCACTCCTACAATGAGCAGTTCTTC | CASSLDHSYNEQFF
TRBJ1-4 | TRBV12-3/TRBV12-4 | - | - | TGTGCCAGCAGGCGGACCGTAGGGGAAAAACTGTTTTTT | CASRRTVGEKLFF
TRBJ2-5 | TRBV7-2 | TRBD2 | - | TGTGCCAGCAGCTCAGTAGCGGGGGCCACCCGGGGGGCCCAGTACTTC | CASSSVAGATRGAQYF
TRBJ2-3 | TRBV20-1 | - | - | TGCAGTGCTCCAGTATACGGGGAGGGGGGCACAGATACGCAGTATTTT | CSAPVYGEGGTDTQYF
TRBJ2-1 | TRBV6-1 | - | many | TGTGCCAGCCTTGGAACAGGATACAATGAGCAGTTCTTC | CASLGTGYNEQFF
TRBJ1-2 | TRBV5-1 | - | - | TGCGCCAGCAGGCCTGTGACCGATGGCTATGGCTACACCTTC | CASRPVTDGYGYTF
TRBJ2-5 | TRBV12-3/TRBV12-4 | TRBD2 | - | TGTGCCAGCAGCCTTAGCGGGGCCACATGGGGAGAGACCCAGTACTTC | CASSLSGATWGETQYF
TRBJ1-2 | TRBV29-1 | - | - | TGCAGCGCTGTATCCGCCAACTATGGCTACACCTTC | CSAVSANYGYTF
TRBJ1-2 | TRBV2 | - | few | TGTGCCAGCAGCCGGACACTCCTGGGGTATGGCTACACCTTC | CASSRTLLGYGYTF
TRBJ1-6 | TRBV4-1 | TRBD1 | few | TGCGCCAGCAGCCAAGCCTACAGGGGGAGTAATTCACCCCTCCACTTT | CASSQAYRGSNSPLHF
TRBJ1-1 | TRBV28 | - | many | TGTGCCAGCAGTTTTATGGGGAACACTGAAGCTTTCTTT | CASSFMGNTEAFF
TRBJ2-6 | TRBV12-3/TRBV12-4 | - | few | TGTGCCAGCAGTTTCCGCCAGGGAAGATCTGGGGCCAACGTCCTGACTTTC | CASSFRQGRSGANVLTF
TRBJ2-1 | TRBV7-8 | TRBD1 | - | TGTGCCAGCAGCACTTTGACAGGGGGTGAGCAGTTCTTC | CASSTLTGGEQFF
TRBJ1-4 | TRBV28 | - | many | TGTGCCAGCAGTTTAACAGGGATAAATGAAAAACTGTTTTTT | CASSLTGINEKLFF
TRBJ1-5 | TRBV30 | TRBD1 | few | TGTGCCTGGGGGACAGGGGGGAATAGCAATCAGCCCCAGCATTTT | CAWGTGGNSNQPQHF